The rows below give T cell receptor beta chains drawn from one sample of a study of blood T cell repertoires in COVID-19. Sequenced by immunoSEQ multiplex PCR; TCRdb stores in-frame clones only, minus some. The data contain roughly 40,000 clones, about three quarters of them singletons. The sequenced sample consisted of peripheral blood. Receptor source: a man between 65 and 85 years old with active or convalescent COVID-19. Each CDR3 is given without its conserved first and last residue.

V: TRBV27
CDR3: ASSTGTVGEKLF

V: TRBV2
CDR3: ASSEARRAGPQH

V: TRBV28
CDR3: ASQGLAGRANTGELF

V: TRBV4-1
CDR3: ASSKEVNYGYT

V: TRBV4-2
CDR3: ASSQRFRASDTQY

V: TRBV6-1
CDR3: ASSELLAGAYEQY

V: TRBV5-5
CDR3: ASSLRTITTDTQY

V: TRBV4-1
CDR3: ASSQDRRGGYT

V: TRBV5-4
CDR3: ASSPSPSDRSGYT

V: TRBV5-1
CDR3: ASSSRDSLSGNTIY

V: TRBV3-1/TRBV3-2
CDR3: ASSQRTGAGTEAF

V: TRBV6-6
CDR3: ASRESGFGTEAF

V: TRBV5-1
CDR3: ASSFGQGEGGYT

V: TRBV2
CDR3: ASSDLGQGAGEQF

V: TRBV4-1
CDR3: ASSQAAGIDGYT

V: TRBV9
CDR3: ASSVGGFDEKLF

V: TRBV20-1
CDR3: SASRDSGGPDTQY

V: TRBV29-1
CDR3: SVEGLAGTSSTDTQY

V: TRBV5-1
CDR3: ASSLVEGAGEQF

V: TRBV3-1/TRBV3-2
CDR3: ASSQQASEAF

V: TRBV19
CDR3: ASTPDRALQPQH

V: TRBV6-2/TRBV6-3
CDR3: ASSPTGGDTQY

V: TRBV20-1
CDR3: SAPSADTQY

V: TRBV2
CDR3: ASRERGSVEKLF

V: TRBV27
CDR3: ASSSAGTDSYEQY

V: TRBV7-2
CDR3: ASSLYTGSNQPQH

V: TRBV28
CDR3: ASSTFRGLGNQPQH

V: TRBV30
CDR3: AWSAMNSPLH

V: TRBV6-1
CDR3: ASSELTGVEQPQH

V: TRBV25-1
CDR3: ASSGLAGEGDTQY

V: TRBV7-3
CDR3: ASTVQGRNEKLF

V: TRBV15
CDR3: ATSAPGTGLVSYEQY

V: TRBV15
CDR3: ATSREGRRRNYGYT

V: TRBV6-5
CDR3: ATPTTGFYGYT

V: TRBV28
CDR3: ASSSGDRGRLYEQY

V: TRBV28
CDR3: ASKLPHEASPLH

V: TRBV7-2
CDR3: ASSLDSSGVYEQY

V: TRBV4-1
CDR3: ASSQDPHAGFYGYT

V: TRBV27
CDR3: ASSFIPGSGDTQY

V: TRBV28
CDR3: ASSWTAGAGGEKLF

V: TRBV4-1
CDR3: ASSQKPGPLGAHTDTQY

V: TRBV10-2
CDR3: ASSQGSNYGYT

V: TRBV7-3
CDR3: ASSLSRSSSEQF

V: TRBV10-3
CDR3: AINKDRANYGYT

V: TRBV9
CDR3: ASSVATGELF

V: TRBV5-1
CDR3: ASSLGETNEQF

V: TRBV5-1
CDR3: ASSLEVGKGYYEQY

V: TRBV28
CDR3: ASTRDSISGNTIY

V: TRBV11-3
CDR3: ASSSRQGAHQETQY

V: TRBV6-5
CDR3: ASTSPREGTEAF

V: TRBV5-1
CDR3: ASSPLRGNLGDTQY

V: TRBV6-5
CDR3: ASRKTALQETQY

V: TRBV2
CDR3: ASSEVGGYNEQF

V: TRBV5-4
CDR3: ASSYGTGPYNEQF

V: TRBV28
CDR3: ASISSGGFGELF

V: TRBV5-1
CDR3: ASSSRQGIWSYEQY

V: TRBV10-2
CDR3: ASRGFSGITDTQY